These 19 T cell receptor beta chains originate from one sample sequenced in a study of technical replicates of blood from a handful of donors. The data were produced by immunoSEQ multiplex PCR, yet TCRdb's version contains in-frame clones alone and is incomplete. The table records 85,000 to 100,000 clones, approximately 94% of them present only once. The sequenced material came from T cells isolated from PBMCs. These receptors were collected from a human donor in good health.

Written as DNA, the CDR3 is TGCAGCGTTGACCGGACACACAATGAGCAGTTCTTC. Its translation is CSVDRTHNEQFF. V gene TRBV29-1 combines with J gene TRBJ2-1, with D tentatively TRBD1 (5 bases). V was clipped by 3 bases and J by 5 bases, with 8 bases between them. Germline V gene sequence: CDR1 SQVTM, CDR2 ANQGSEA. The CDR3 totals 12 residues.

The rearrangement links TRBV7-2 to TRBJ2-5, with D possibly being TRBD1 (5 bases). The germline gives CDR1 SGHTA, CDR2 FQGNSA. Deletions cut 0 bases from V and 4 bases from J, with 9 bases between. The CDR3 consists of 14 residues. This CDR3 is CASSLALDRETQYF. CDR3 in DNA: TGTGCCAGCAGCTTAGCTCTTGACAGAGAGACCCAGTACTTC.

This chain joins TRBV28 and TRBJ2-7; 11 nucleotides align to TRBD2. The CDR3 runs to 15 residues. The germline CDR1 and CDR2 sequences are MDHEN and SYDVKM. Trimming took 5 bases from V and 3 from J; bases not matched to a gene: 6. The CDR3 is CASSRTSGRFYEQYF. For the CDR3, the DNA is TGTGCCAGCAGTAGAACTAGCGGGAGATTCTACGAGCAGTACTTC.

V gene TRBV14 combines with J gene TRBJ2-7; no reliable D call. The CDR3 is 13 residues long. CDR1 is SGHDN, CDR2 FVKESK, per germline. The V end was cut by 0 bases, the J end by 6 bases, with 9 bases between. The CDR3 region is CASSQDLSAEQYF. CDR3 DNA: TGTGCCAGCAGCCAAGATCTGAGCGCCGAGCAGTACTTC. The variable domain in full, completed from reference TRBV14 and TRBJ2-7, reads EAGVTQFPSHSVIEKGQTVTLRCDPISGHDNLYWYRRVMGKEIKFLLHFVKESKQDESGMPNNRFLAERTGGTYSTLKVQPAELEDSGVYFCASSQDLSAEQYFGPGTRLTVT.

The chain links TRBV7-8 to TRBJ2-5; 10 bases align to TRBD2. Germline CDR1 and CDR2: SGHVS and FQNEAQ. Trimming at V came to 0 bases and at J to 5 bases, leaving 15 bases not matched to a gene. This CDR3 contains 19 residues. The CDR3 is CASSLARVSSGRVKETQYF. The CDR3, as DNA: TGTGCCAGCAGCTTAGCGAGGGTCTCTAGCGGGAGAGTGAAGGAGACCCAGTACTTC.

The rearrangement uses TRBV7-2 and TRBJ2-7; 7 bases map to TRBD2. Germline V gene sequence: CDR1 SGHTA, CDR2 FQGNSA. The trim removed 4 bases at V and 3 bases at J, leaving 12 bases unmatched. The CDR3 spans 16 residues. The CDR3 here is CASSSWGGTAVYEQYF. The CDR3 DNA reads TGTGCCAGCAGCTCCTGGGGGGGAACGGCGGTCTACGAGCAGTACTTC.

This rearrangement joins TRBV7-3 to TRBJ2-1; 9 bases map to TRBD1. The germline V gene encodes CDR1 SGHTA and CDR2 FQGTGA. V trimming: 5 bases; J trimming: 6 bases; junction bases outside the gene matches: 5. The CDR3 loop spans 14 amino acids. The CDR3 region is CASSQDRGFNEQFF. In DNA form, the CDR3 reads TGTGCCAGCAGCCAAGACAGGGGGTTCAATGAGCAGTTCTTC.

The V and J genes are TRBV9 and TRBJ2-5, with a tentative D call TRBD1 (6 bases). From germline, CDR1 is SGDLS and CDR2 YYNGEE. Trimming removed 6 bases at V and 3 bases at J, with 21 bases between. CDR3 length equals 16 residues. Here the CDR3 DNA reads TGTGCCAGCACCAGAACAGGGATGGGGGTAAAAGAGACCCAGTACTTC. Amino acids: CASTRTGMGVKETQYF.

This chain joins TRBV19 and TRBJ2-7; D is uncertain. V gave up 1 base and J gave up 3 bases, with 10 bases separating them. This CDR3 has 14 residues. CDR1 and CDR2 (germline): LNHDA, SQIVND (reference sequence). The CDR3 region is CASSIGSVNYEQYF. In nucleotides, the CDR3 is TGTGCCAGTAGTATAGGTAGTGTCAACTACGAGCAGTACTTC. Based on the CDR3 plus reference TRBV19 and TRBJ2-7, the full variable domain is DGGITQSPKYLFRKEGQNVTLSCEQNLNHDAMYWYRQDPGQGLRLIYYSQIVNDFQKGDIAEGYSVSREKKESFPLTVTSAQKNPTAFYLCASSIGSVNYEQYFGPGTRLTVT.

The CDR3, as DNA: TGCGCCAGCAGCCAAGGAGCGGGGTTCGACGAGCAGTACTTC. As protein: CASSQGAGFDEQYF. The chain is built from TRBV4-1 and TRBJ2-7; 7 bases line up with TRBD2. The V gene end was trimmed by 1 base and the J gene end by 5 bases; junction bases not matched to a gene: 5. There are 14 residues in the CDR3. Germline CDR1 and CDR2: MGHRA and YSYEKL.

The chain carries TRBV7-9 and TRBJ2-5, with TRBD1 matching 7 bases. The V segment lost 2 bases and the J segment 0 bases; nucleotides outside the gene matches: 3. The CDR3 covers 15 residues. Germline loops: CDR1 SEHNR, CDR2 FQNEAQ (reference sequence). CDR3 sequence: CASSLRGQYQETQYF. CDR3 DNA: TGTGCCAGCAGCTTAAGGGGACAGTACCAAGAGACCCAGTACTTC. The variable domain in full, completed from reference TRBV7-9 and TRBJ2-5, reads DTGVSQNPRHKITKRGQNVTFRCDPISEHNRLYWYRQTLGQGPEFLTYFQNEAQLEKSRLLSDRFSAERPKGSFSTLEIQRTEQGDSAMYLCASSLRGQYQETQYFGPGTRLLVL.

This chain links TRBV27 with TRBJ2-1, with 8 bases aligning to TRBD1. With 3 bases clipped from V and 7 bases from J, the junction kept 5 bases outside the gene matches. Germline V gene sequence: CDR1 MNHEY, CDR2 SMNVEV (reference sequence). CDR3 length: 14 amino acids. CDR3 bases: TGTGCCAGCAGTTTTGGGACAGGTCTTAATGAGCAGTTCTTC. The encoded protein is CASSFGTGLNEQFF.

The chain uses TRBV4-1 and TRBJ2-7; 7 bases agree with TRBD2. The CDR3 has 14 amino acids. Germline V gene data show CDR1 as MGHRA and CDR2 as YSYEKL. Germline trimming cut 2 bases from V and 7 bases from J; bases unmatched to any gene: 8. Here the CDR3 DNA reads TGCGCCAGCAGCCAATCAGGACTAGTCGAGGAGCAGTACTTC. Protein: CASSQSGLVEEQYF.

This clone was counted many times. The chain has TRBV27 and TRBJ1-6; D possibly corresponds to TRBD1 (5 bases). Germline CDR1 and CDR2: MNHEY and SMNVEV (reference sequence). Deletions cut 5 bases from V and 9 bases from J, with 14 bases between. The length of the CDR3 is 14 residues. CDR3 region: CASSPTGVPSPLHF. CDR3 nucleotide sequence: TGTGCCAGCAGTCCCACAGGCGTTCCTTCACCCCTCCACTTT.

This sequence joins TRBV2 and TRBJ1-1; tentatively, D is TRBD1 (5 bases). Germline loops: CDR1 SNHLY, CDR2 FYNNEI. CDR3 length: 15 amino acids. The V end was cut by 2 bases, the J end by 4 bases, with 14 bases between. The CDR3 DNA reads TGTGCCAGCAGTGAACTGGCAGGGCCCAGCACTGAAGCTTTCTTT. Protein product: CASSELAGPSTEAFF.

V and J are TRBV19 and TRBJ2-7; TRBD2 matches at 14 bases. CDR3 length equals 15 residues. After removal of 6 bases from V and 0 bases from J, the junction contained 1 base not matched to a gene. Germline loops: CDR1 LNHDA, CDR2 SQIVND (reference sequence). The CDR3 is CASRGTSGSSYEQYF. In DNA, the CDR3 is TGTGCCAGTAGAGGGACTAGCGGGAGCTCCTACGAGCAGTACTTC. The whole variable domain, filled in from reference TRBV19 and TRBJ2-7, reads DGGITQSPKYLFRKEGQNVTLSCEQNLNHDAMYWYRQDPGQGLRLIYYSQIVNDFQKGDIAEGYSVSREKKESFPLTVTSAQKNPTAFYLCASRGTSGSSYEQYFGPGTRLTVT.

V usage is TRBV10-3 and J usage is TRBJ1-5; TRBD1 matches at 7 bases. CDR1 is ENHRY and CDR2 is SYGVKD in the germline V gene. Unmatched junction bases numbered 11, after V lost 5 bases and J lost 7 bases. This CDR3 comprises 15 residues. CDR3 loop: CAISPRQGLWQPQHF. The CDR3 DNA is TGTGCCATCAGTCCGAGACAGGGACTCTGGCAGCCCCAGCATTTT.

CDR3 loop: CASSSVATNEKLFF. CDR3 DNA sequence: TGTGCCAGCAGTTCCGTCGCAACTAATGAAAAACTGTTTTTT. The chain carries TRBV6-5 and TRBJ1-4, with D uncertain. V lost 4 bases and J lost 0, with 6 bases in between. The CDR3 extends over 14 amino acids. Germline CDR1 and CDR2: MNHEY and SVGAGI.

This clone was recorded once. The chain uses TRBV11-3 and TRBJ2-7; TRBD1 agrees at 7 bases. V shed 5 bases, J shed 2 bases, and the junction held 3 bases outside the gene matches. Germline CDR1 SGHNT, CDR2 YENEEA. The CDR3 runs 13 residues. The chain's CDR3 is CASSRTGTYEQYF. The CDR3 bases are TGTGCCAGCAGCCGGACAGGCACCTACGAGCAGTACTTC.